These T cell receptor beta chains were read from a single sample in a study of T cell repertoires in cytomegalovirus infection. TCRdb re-called the reads with MiXCR, one entry per CDR3 protein. The repertoire has nearly 550,000 distinct CDR3 sequences, 16% of them found once; the top ten carry more than 20%. Sequenced material: CD8+ T cells from PBMCs. The receptors stem from a human donor in good health (CMV status not recorded). Some clones in this sample may be carry-over from other donors' samples. CDR3s include the opening cysteine and the closing phenylalanine or tryptophan. Fields, in order: clone size, D gene, J gene, V gene, CDR3 protein, CDR3 DNA. D genes are given only for firm matches. Clone size appears in some rows only: once, few, many, or a class for an expanded clone.

abundance: many
d_gene: -
j_gene: TRBJ1-4
v_gene: TRBV11-2
CDR3aa: CASSPGTAEKLFF
CDR3nt: TGTGCCAGCAGCCCCGGGACGGCTGAAAAACTGTTTTTT

abundance: -
d_gene: TRBD1
j_gene: TRBJ1-1
v_gene: TRBV19
CDR3aa: CASRRTGGMNTEAFF
CDR3nt: TGTGCCAGTAGGAGGACAGGGGGTATGAACACTGAAGCTTTCTTT

abundance: -
d_gene: -
j_gene: TRBJ2-5
v_gene: TRBV24-1
CDR3aa: CATSDRGFGTEETQYF
CDR3nt: TGTGCCACCAGTGATCGGGGTTTTGGTACCGAAGAGACCCAGTACTTC

abundance: many
d_gene: -
j_gene: TRBJ2-3
v_gene: TRBV7-9
CDR3aa: CASSPNGDTDTQYF
CDR3nt: TGTGCCAGCAGCCCAAATGGGGACACAGATACGCAGTATTTT

abundance: once
d_gene: -
j_gene: TRBJ1-2
v_gene: TRBV5-4
CDR3aa: CASSLGRGNYGYSF
CDR3nt: TGTGCCAGCAGCTTGGGACGTGGGAACTATGGCTACTCCTTC

abundance: many
d_gene: TRBD1
j_gene: TRBJ2-6
v_gene: TRBV19
CDR3aa: CASTYPSNSARGKSGGAGANVLTF
CDR3nt: TGTGCCAGTACCTATCCGTCTAACTCAGCCCGGGGAAAGTCAGGGGGCGCTGGGGCCAACGTCCTGACTTTC

abundance: many
d_gene: TRBD1
j_gene: TRBJ1-2
v_gene: TRBV9
CDR3aa: CASSVAGTGNGYTF
CDR3nt: TGTGCCAGCAGCGTAGCCGGGACAGGGAATGGCTACACCTTC

abundance: many
d_gene: -
j_gene: TRBJ2-5
v_gene: TRBV7-9
CDR3aa: CASSLEAAAQETQYF
CDR3nt: TGTGCCAGCAGCTTAGAAGCGGCAGCCCAAGAGACCCAGTACTTC

abundance: -
d_gene: -
j_gene: TRBJ2-2
v_gene: TRBV10-2
CDR3aa: CASSVAGGDTGELFF
CDR3nt: TGCGCCAGCAGCGTAGCTGGGGGCGACACCGGGGAGCTGTTTTTT

abundance: many
d_gene: -
j_gene: TRBJ2-1
v_gene: TRBV7-9
CDR3aa: CASSSDSFGPYNEQFF
CDR3nt: TGTGCCAGCAGCTCTGACAGCTTCGGTCCCTACAATGAGCAGTTCTTC

abundance: few
d_gene: TRBD1
j_gene: TRBJ1-1
v_gene: TRBV3-1
CDR3aa: CASSQDDGTGNYFF
CDR3nt: TGTGCCAGCAGCCAAGATGACGGGACAGGGAACTATTTCTTT

abundance: many
d_gene: -
j_gene: TRBJ1-2
v_gene: TRBV7-9
CDR3aa: CASSLLRAGGTYGYTF
CDR3nt: TGTGCCAGCAGCCTCCTCCGAGCCGGCGGCACCTATGGCTACACCTTC

abundance: many
d_gene: -
j_gene: TRBJ2-2
v_gene: TRBV7-9
CDR3aa: CASSPPGLNTGELFF
CDR3nt: TGTGCCAGCAGCCCCCCGGGGCTGAACACCGGGGAGCTGTTTTTT

abundance: many
d_gene: TRBD2
j_gene: TRBJ2-3
v_gene: TRBV2
CDR3aa: CASRKRGPTDTQYF
CDR3nt: TGTGCCAGCAGGAAGCGGGGTCCGACAGATACGCAGTATTTT

abundance: -
d_gene: -
j_gene: TRBJ2-7
v_gene: TRBV6-5
CDR3aa: CASSYARDPYEQYF
CDR3nt: TGTGCCAGCAGTTACGCCAGGGACCCCTACGAGCAGTACTTC

abundance: -
d_gene: TRBD1
j_gene: TRBJ1-1
v_gene: TRBV6-5
CDR3aa: CASSSQPTDRRNTEAFF
CDR3nt: TGTGCCAGCAGTTCCCAACCTACGGACAGGCGGAACACTGAAGCTTTCTTT

abundance: -
d_gene: TRBD1
j_gene: TRBJ2-5
v_gene: TRBV2
CDR3aa: CASRAPGQPQETQYF
CDR3nt: TGTGCCAGCAGGGCCCCGGGACAGCCCCAAGAGACCCAGTACTTC

abundance: many
d_gene: -
j_gene: TRBJ1-1
v_gene: TRBV7-9
CDR3aa: CASSPPSRAVSEAFF
CDR3nt: TGTGCCAGCAGCCCCCCCTCCAGGGCAGTTTCTGAAGCTTTCTTT

abundance: many
d_gene: TRBD2
j_gene: TRBJ2-7
v_gene: TRBV7-9
CDR3aa: CASSSSLAGGRYEQYF
CDR3nt: TGTGCCAGCAGCTCGTCCCTAGCGGGAGGCCGCTACGAGCAGTACTTC

abundance: few
d_gene: -
j_gene: TRBJ2-7
v_gene: TRBV20-1
CDR3aa: CSARNRDNSYEQYF
CDR3nt: TGCAGTGCTAGAAATAGGGATAACTCCTACGAGCAGTACTTC

abundance: many
d_gene: -
j_gene: TRBJ2-7
v_gene: TRBV7-9
CDR3aa: CASSLGIGEQYF
CDR3nt: TGTGCCAGCAGCTTAGGGATAGGGGAGCAGTACTTC

abundance: few
d_gene: -
j_gene: TRBJ2-2
v_gene: TRBV27
CDR3aa: CASSFNTGGELFF
CDR3nt: TGTGCCAGCAGTTTCAACACCGGCGGGGAGCTGTTTTTT

abundance: -
d_gene: -
j_gene: TRBJ2-1
v_gene: TRBV10-3
CDR3aa: CATYKQGVPYNEQFF
CDR3nt: TGTGCCACTTACAAACAGGGAGTACCCTACAATGAGCAGTTCTTC

abundance: many
d_gene: TRBD1
j_gene: TRBJ1-1
v_gene: TRBV7-2
CDR3aa: CASRTDRDDTEAFF
CDR3nt: TGTGCCAGCAGGACTGACAGGGACGACACTGAAGCTTTCTTT

abundance: many
d_gene: TRBD1
j_gene: TRBJ1-2
v_gene: TRBV27
CDR3aa: CASSNRDRSGYTF
CDR3nt: TGTGCCAGCAGCAACCGGGACAGGTCCGGCTACACCTTC

abundance: many
d_gene: TRBD2
j_gene: TRBJ2-5
v_gene: TRBV14
CDR3aa: CASSQGAAGVRETQYF
CDR3nt: TGTGCCAGCAGCCAAGGAGCAGCGGGAGTTCGAGAGACCCAGTACTTC

abundance: few
d_gene: TRBD1
j_gene: TRBJ1-6
v_gene: TRBV19
CDR3aa: CAISATGQDSPLHF
CDR3nt: TGTGCCATTAGCGCTACGGGACAGGATTCACCCCTCCACTTT

abundance: -
d_gene: -
j_gene: TRBJ2-7
v_gene: TRBV28
CDR3aa: CASNSPSVGAGYEQYF
CDR3nt: TGTGCCAGCAACTCTCCCTCTGTAGGGGCGGGCTACGAGCAGTACTTC

abundance: few
d_gene: -
j_gene: TRBJ1-4
v_gene: TRBV9
CDR3aa: CASSSGDRGEKLFF
CDR3nt: TGTGCCAGCAGCTCAGGGGACCGAGGTGAAAAACTGTTTTTT

abundance: once
d_gene: TRBD2
j_gene: TRBJ2-1
v_gene: TRBV4-1
CDR3aa: CASLAGDQQFF
CDR3nt: TGCGCCAGCTTAGCGGGAGACCAGCAGTTCTTC